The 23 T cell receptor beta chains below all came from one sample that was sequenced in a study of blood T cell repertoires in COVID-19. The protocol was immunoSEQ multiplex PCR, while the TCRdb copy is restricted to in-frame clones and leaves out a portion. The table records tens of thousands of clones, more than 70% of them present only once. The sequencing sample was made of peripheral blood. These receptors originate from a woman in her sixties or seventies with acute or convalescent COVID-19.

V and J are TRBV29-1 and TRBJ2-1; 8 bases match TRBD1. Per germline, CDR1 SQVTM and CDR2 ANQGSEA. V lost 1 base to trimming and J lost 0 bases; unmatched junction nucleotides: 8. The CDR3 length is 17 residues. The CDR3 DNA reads TGCAGCGTTGAAGTGGGGACAGGTTTGAGCTCCTACAATGAGCAGTTCTTC. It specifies CSVEVGTGLSSYNEQFF.

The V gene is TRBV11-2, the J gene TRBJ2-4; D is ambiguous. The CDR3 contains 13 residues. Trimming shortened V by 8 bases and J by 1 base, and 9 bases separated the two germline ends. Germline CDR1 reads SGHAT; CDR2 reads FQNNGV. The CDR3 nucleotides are TGTGCCAGCTCGGGTGAGGCCAAAAACATTCAGTACTTC. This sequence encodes CASSGEAKNIQYF.

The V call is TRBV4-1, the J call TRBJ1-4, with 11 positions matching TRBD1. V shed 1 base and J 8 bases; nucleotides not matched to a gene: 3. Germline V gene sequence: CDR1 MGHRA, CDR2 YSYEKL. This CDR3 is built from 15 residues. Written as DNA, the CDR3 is TGCGCCAGCAGCCAAGTCGGGACAGGGGGGGAAAAACTGTTTTTT. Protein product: CASSQVGTGGEKLFF.

In DNA form, the CDR3 reads TGTGCCTGGAGTGTACAGGGAGCTGAAAAACTGTTTTTT. Translation: CAWSVQGAEKLFF. This sequence joins TRBV30 and TRBJ1-4; TRBD1 might be the D (6 bases). CDR1 and CDR2 (germline): GTSNPN, SVGIG (reference sequence). This CDR3 is 13 amino acids long. Trimming removed 0 bases at V and 7 bases at J, with 9 bases between. Complete variable domain (other parts from reference TRBV30 and TRBJ1-4): SQTIHQWPATLVQPVGSPLSLECTVEGTSNPNLYWYRQAAGRGLQLLFYSVGIGQISSEVPQNLSASRPQDRQFILSSKKLLLSDSGFYLCAWSVQGAEKLFFGSGTQLSVL.

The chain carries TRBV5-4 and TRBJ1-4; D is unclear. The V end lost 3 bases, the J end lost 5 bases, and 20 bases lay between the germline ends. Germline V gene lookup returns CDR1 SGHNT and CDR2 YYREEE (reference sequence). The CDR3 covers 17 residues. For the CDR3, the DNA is TGTGCCAGCAGCTCTGGGAGAGGGCCGGCCATCAATGAAAAACTGTTTTTT. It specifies CASSSGRGPAINEKLFF.

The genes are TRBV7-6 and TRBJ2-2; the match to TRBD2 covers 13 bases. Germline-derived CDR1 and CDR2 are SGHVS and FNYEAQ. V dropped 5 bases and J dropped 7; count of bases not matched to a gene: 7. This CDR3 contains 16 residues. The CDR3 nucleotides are TGTGCCAGCAGCGACGGACTAGCGGGGGCTGACGGGGAGCTGTTTTTT. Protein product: CASSDGLAGADGELFF.

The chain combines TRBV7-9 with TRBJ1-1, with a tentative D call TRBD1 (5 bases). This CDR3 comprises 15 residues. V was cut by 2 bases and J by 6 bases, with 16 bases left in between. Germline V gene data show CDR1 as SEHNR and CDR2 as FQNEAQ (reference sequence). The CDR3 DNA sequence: TGTGCCAGCAGCTTAATCCTAAGCGTAGGGGCTGAAGCTTTCTTT. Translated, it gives CASSLILSVGAEAFF.

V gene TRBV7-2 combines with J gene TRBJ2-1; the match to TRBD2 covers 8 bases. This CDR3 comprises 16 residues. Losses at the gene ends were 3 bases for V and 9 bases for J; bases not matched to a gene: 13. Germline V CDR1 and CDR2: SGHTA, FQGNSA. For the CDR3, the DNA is TGTGCCAGCAGCTTCGCTTCGGGGGGGTTACAGATTGAGCAGTTCTTC. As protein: CASSFASGGLQIEQFF.

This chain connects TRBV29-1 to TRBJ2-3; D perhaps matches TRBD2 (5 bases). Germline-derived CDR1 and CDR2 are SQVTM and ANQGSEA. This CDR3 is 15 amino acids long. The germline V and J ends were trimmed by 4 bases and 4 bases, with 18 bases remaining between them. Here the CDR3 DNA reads TGCAGCGTTGCTCTTTGGGAGTTGGCAGCAGATACGCAGTATTTT. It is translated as CSVALWELAADTQYF.

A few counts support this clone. The CDR3 is CASSGWGGTSATDTQYF. The CDR3 region has the DNA TGTGCCAGCAGCGGCTGGGGAGGGACTAGCGCCACAGATACGCAGTATTTT. V gene TRBV13 combines with J gene TRBJ2-3; 10 nucleotides align to TRBD2. The CDR3 has 17 residues. From germline, CDR1 is PRHDT and CDR2 FYEKMQ (reference sequence). The ends lost 5 bases at V and 2 bases at J; junction bases unmatched: 10.

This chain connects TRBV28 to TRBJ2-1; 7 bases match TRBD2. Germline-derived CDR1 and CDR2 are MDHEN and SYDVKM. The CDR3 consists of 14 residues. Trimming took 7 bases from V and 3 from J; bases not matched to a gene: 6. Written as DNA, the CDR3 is TGTGCCAGCACTACTCCGGGGGGCTACAATGAGCAGTTCTTC. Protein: CASTTPGGYNEQFF.

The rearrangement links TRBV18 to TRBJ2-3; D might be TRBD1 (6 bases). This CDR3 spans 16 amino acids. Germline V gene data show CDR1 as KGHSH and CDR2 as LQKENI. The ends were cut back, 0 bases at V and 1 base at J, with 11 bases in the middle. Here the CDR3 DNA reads TGTGCCAGCTCACCACCCCAGGGGCCGGGCACAGATACGCAGTATTTT. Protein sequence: CASSPPQGPGTDTQYF.

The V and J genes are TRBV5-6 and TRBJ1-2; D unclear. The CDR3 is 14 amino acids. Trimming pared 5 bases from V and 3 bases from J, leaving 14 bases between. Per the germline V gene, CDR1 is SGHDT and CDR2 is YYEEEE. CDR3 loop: CASSLRASYYGYTF. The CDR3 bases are TGTGCCAGCAGTCTGCGCGCGTCCTACTATGGCTACACCTTC.

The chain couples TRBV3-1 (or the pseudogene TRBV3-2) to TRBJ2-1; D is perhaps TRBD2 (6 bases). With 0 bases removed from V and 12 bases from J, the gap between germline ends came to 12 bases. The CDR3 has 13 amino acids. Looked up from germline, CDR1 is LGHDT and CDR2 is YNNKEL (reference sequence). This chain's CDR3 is CASSQDEMGGQFF. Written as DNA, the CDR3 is TGTGCCAGCAGCCAAGACGAGATGGGGGGGCAGTTCTTC.

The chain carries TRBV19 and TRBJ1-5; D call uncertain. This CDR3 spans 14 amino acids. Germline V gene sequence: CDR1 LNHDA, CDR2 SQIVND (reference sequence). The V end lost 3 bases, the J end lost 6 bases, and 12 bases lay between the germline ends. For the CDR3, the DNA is TGTGCCAGTAGTATCGGGGATTTACTTCAGCCCCAGCATTTT. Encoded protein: CASSIGDLLQPQHF.

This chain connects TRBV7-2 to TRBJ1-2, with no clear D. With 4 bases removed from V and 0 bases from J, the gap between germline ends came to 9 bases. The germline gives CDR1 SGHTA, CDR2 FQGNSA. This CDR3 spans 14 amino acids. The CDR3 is CASSSWGANYGYTF. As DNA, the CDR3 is TGTGCCAGCAGCTCGTGGGGAGCTAACTATGGCTACACCTTC.

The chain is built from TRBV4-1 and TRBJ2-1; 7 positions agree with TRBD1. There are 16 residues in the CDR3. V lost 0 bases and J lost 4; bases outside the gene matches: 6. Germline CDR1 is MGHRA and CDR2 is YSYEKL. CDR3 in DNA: TGCGCCAGCAGCCAAGAGGGGGCGACAGGGTACAATGAGCAGTTCTTC. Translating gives CASSQEGATGYNEQFF.

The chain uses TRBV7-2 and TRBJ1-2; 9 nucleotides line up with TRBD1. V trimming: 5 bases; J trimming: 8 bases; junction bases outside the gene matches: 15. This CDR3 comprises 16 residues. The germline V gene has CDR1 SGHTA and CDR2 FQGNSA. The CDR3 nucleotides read TGTGCCAGCAGCCTACGGGGAACAGGGGGCGCGAGGGGCTACACCTTC. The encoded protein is CASSLRGTGGARGYTF.

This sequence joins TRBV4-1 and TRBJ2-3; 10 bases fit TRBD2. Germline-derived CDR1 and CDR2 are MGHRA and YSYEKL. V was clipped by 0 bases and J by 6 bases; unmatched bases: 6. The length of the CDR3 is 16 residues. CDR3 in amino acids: CASSQEPSGGVDTQYF. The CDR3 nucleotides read TGCGCCAGCAGCCAAGAGCCTAGCGGGGGCGTGGATACGCAGTATTTT.

In DNA, the CDR3 is TGCGCCAGCAGTCAATCACCCCGGTCTAGATACGAGCAGTACGTC. Amino acids: CASSQSPRSRYEQYV. V usage is TRBV23-1 and J usage is TRBJ2-7; D gene uncertain. TRBV23-1 is placed among ORFs of uncertain function. CDR3 size: 15 residues. Trimming removed 0 bases at V and 4 bases at J, with 13 bases between.

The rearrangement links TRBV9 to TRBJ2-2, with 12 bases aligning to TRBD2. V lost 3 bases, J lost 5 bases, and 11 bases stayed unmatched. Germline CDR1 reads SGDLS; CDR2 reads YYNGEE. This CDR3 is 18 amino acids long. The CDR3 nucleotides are TGTGCCAGCAGCGCCACCTTTCTAGCGGGAGGGGGAACCGGGGAGCTGTTTTTT. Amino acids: CASSATFLAGGGTGELFF.

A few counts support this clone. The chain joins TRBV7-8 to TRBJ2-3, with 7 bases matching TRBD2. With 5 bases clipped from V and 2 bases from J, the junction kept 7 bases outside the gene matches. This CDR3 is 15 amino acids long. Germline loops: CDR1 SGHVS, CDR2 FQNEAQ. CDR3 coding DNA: TGTGCCAGCAGCCGCAGCGGGACGGACACAGATACGCAGTATTTT. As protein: CASSRSGTDTDTQYF.

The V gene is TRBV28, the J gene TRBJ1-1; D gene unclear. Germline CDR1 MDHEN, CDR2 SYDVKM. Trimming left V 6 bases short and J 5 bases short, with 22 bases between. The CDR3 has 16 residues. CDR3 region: CASSPRRGLVGTEAFF. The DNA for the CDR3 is TGTGCCAGCAGCCCTCGGCGGGGATTGGTAGGGACTGAAGCTTTCTTT.